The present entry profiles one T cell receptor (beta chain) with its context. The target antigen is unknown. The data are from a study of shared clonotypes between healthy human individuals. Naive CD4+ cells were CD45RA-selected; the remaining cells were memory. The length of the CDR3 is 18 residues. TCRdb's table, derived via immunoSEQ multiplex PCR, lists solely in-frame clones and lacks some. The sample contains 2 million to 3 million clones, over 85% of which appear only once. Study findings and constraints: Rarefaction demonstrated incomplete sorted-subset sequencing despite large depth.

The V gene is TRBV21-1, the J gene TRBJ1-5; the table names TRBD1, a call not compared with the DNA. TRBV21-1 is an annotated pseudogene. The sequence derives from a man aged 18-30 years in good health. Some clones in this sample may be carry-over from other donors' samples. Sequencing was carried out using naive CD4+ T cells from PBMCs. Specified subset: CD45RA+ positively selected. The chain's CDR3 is CASSKDALTGGCNQPQHF. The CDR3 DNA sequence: TGTGCCAGCAGCAAAGACGCTCTTACAGGGGGATGCAATCAGCCCCAGCATTTT.